These 29 T cell receptor beta chains came from one sample sequenced in a study of blood T cell repertoires in COVID-19. The data were produced by immunoSEQ multiplex PCR, yet TCRdb's version contains in-frame clones alone and is incomplete. The table includes 110,000 or so clones, 65% to 90% detected once. The specimen was peripheral blood. The source is an older man with acute or convalescent COVID-19.

This clone has only one observation. This rearrangement joins TRBV3-1 (or the pseudogene TRBV3-2) to TRBJ1-6; 7 bases line up with TRBD1. V shed 8 bases, J shed 7 bases, and the junction held 8 bases outside the gene matches. This CDR3 region has 14 residues. Germline V gene sequence: CDR1 LGHDT, CDR2 YNNKEL (reference sequence). CDR3 DNA: TGTGCCAGCGCCTTACAGGGGTGGAATTCACCCCTCCACTTT. It translates to CASALQGWNSPLHF.

This clone was seen once. The genes are TRBV29-1 and TRBJ2-3, with D hard to call. Germline V gene lookup returns CDR1 SQVTM and CDR2 ANQGSEA. V lost 8 bases and J lost 2, with 11 bases in between. CDR3 length: 12 residues. The CDR3 is CSIAEATDTQYF. CDR3 in DNA: TGCAGCATTGCTGAGGCCACAGATACGCAGTATTTT.

The chain joins TRBV2 to TRBJ1-4; D possibly corresponds to TRBD1 (5 bases). V was trimmed by 8 bases and J by 5 bases, leaving 12 bases between them. CDR1 SNHLY and CDR2 FYNNEI come from the germline V gene. The length of the CDR3 is 13 residues. DNA for the CDR3: TGTGCCAGCCTCAAGACAGAGAATGAAAAACTGTTTTTT. Protein product: CASLKTENEKLFF.

The genes are TRBV28 and TRBJ1-5; D uncertain. The CDR3 has 17 residues. Germline loops: CDR1 MDHEN, CDR2 SYDVKM. V lost 2 bases and J lost 4, with 18 bases in between. The CDR3 DNA sequence: TGTGCCAGCAGTTTACCCACGCGGGTAAAAGGAAATCAGCCCCAGCATTTT. It encodes CASSLPTRVKGNQPQHF.

This clone has a count of ten or more. V usage is TRBV30 and J usage is TRBJ1-2; TRBD1 might be the D (5 bases). Germline loops: CDR1 GTSNPN, CDR2 SVGIG (reference sequence). This CDR3 region has 12 residues. Trimming left V 0 bases short and J 6 bases short, with 8 bases between. The CDR3 sequence: CAWSVQVNGYTF. In DNA form, the CDR3 reads TGTGCCTGGAGTGTACAGGTGAATGGCTACACCTTC.

V usage is TRBV5-1 and J usage is TRBJ1-1; 8 bases match TRBD1. CDR3 length: 15 amino acids. Germline loops: CDR1 SGHRS, CDR2 YFSETQ. The J segment lost 3 bases and the V segment lost 1 base, leaving 5 bases of the junction unmatched. CDR3: CASSLQGAKYTEAFF. CDR3 DNA: TGCGCCAGCAGCTTGCAGGGGGCGAAGTACACTGAAGCTTTCTTT.

This rearrangement joins TRBV5-1 to TRBJ2-5; TRBD1 aligns across 9 bases. This CDR3 region has 13 residues. The V and J ends lost 5 bases and 3 bases, in that order; junction bases with no gene match: 2. Germline CDR1 SGHRS, CDR2 YFSETQ. CDR3 sequence (DNA): TGCGCCAGCAGTAGACAGGGGGAAGAGACCCAGTACTTC. The encoded protein is CASSRQGEETQYF.

Comment on this clone: No DNA is shown, since the ends of the CDR3 on it are uncertain; the CDR3 is the one TCRdb lists. The gene calls are TRBV28 and TRBJ2-7; the table assigns TRBD1, which was not confirmed against the DNA. 16 amino acids form the CDR3, both terminal residues included. Looked up from germline, CDR1 is MDHEN and CDR2 is SYDVKM. CDR3: CASSSSGQGAAYEQYF.

This chain connects TRBV7-9 to TRBJ1-2, with TRBD1 matching 10 bases. Germline trimming cut 2 bases from V and 8 bases from J; bases unmatched to any gene: 8. The CDR3 consists of 15 residues. Germline CDR1 reads SEHNR; CDR2 reads FQNEAQ (reference sequence). CDR3 protein: CASSLTSGTGEGYTF. For the CDR3, the DNA is TGTGCCAGCAGCTTAACCTCCGGGACAGGGGAGGGCTACACCTTC.

This chain joins TRBV10-1 and TRBJ2-1; D may be TRBD2 (6 bases). Germline CDR1 and CDR2: WNHNN and SYGVQD (reference sequence). The CDR3 covers 13 residues. Trimming pared 4 bases from V and 7 bases from J, leaving 11 bases between. This chain's CDR3 is CASSVSGRNEQFF. CDR3 DNA: TGCGCCAGCAGTGTTTCAGGGAGGAATGAGCAGTTCTTC.

The chain employs TRBV24-1 and TRBJ2-2; D possibly corresponds to TRBD1 (6 bases). Per the germline V gene, CDR1 is KGHDR and CDR2 is SFDVKD. The CDR3 is 16 residues long. Deletions cut 5 bases from V and 0 bases from J, with 12 bases between. The CDR3 loop is CATSGLDSANTGELFF. The CDR3 coding sequence is TGTGCCACCAGTGGGTTGGACAGCGCGAACACCGGGGAGCTGTTTTTT.

The CDR3 region has the DNA TGTGCCAGTAGCCATACCGGGTTCACTGAAGCTTTCTTT. Encoded protein: CASSHTGFTEAFF. The genes are TRBV19 and TRBJ1-1, with unresolved D. CDR3 size: 13 residues. V was pared by 6 bases and J by 4 bases, with 12 bases between. Germline V gene sequence: CDR1 LNHDA, CDR2 SQIVND (reference sequence).

This clone was observed a single time. The chain employs TRBV5-6 and TRBJ2-7; TRBD2 matches at 16 bases. J gave up 4 bases and V 4 bases, and 2 bases lay outside the gene matches. Germline V lookup: CDR1 SGHDT, CDR2 YYEEEE. This CDR3 spans 15 amino acids. The CDR3 nucleotides read TGTGCCAGCAGCCGGGGACTAGCGGGAGGGTACGAGCAGTACTTC. Translated: CASSRGLAGGYEQYF.

The J gene is TRBJ1-4, the V gene TRBV7-9; D unresolved. V was trimmed by 1 base and J by 0 bases, leaving 15 bases between them. Germline V CDR1 and CDR2: SEHNR, FQNEAQ (reference sequence). The CDR3 consists of 18 residues. CDR3 DNA: TGTGCCAGCAGCTTAGGTTCTTCCGGGAGCCCAACTAATGAAAAACTGTTTTTT. Its translation: CASSLGSSGSPTNEKLFF.

The CDR3 spells CASSKLTLGTGGSYEQYF. In nucleotides, the CDR3 is TGTGCCAGCAGTAAGCTAACACTGGGGACAGGGGGTTCCTACGAGCAGTACTTC. The chain joins TRBV28 to TRBJ2-7; 11 nucleotides match TRBD1. Germline V lookup: CDR1 MDHEN, CDR2 SYDVKM. Trimming took 5 bases from V and 1 from J; bases not matched to a gene: 13. The CDR3 loop spans 18 amino acids.

V usage is TRBV5-1 and J usage is TRBJ1-4; D perhaps matches TRBD1 (6 bases). This CDR3 spans 15 amino acids. V lost 0 bases, J lost 2 bases, and 8 bases lay in between. Germline CDR1 reads SGHRS; CDR2 reads YFSETQ. The CDR3 nucleotides read TGCGCCAGCAGCTTGGGACAGGTTACTAATGAAAAACTGTTTTTT. Its translation is CASSLGQVTNEKLFF. The entire variable domain, with the rest obtained from reference TRBV5-1 and TRBJ1-4, is as follows: KAGVTQTPRYLIKTRGQQVTLSCSPISGHRSVSWYQQTPGQGLQFLFEYFSETQRNKGNFPGRFSGRQFSNSRSEMNVSTLELGDSALYLCASSLGQVTNEKLFFGSGTQLSVL.

CDR3 DNA sequence: TGTGCCAGCAGCCCCCGATTTAGCGGCCTAACGTACAATGAGCAGTTCTTC. This gives the protein CASSPRFSGLTYNEQFF. This chain connects TRBV3-1 (or the pseudogene TRBV3-2) to TRBJ2-1; the D gene is possibly TRBD2 (6 bases). V shed 4 bases and J shed 4 bases, with 20 bases lying between them. This CDR3 contains 17 residues. Germline loops: CDR1 LGHDT, CDR2 YNNKEL (reference sequence).

This clone was recorded once. The J gene is TRBJ2-6, the V gene TRBV7-6, with 8 positions matching TRBD1. Germline trimming cut 4 bases from V and 0 bases from J; bases unmatched to any gene: 11. Germline CDR1 reads SGHVS; CDR2 reads FNYEAQ. The CDR3 extends over 19 amino acids. The CDR3 is CASSYSQGGKSSGANVLTF. CDR3 coding DNA: TGTGCCAGCAGCTACTCACAGGGGGGCAAGAGCTCTGGGGCCAACGTCCTGACTTTC.

The genes are TRBV27 and TRBJ2-5, with D tentatively TRBD1 (5 bases). Germline CDR1 reads MNHEY; CDR2 reads SMNVEV (reference sequence). This CDR3 has 14 residues. The V gene lost 3 bases and the J gene lost 5 bases, with 13 bases spanning the gap. CDR3 DNA sequence: TGTGCCAGCAGTTTGAGCAGGGTTAGCGAGACCCAGTACTTC. Residues: CASSLSRVSETQYF.

V usage is TRBV4-2 and J usage is TRBJ2-3, with 14 bases lining up with TRBD2. CDR3 length equals 20 residues. Germline CDR1 is LGHNA and CDR2 is YNFKEQ. The junction had 15 bases not matched to a gene; V was cut back by 2 bases and J by 5 bases. CDR3 nucleotide sequence: TGTGCCAGCAGCCAATCACTCGGGACTAGCGGGAGAGGAAAGGTAGATACGCAGTATTTT. Translated, it gives CASSQSLGTSGRGKVDTQYF.

The chain combines TRBV7-2 with TRBJ1-2, with no clear D. The CDR3 runs 14 residues. Germline lookup yields CDR1 SGHTA and CDR2 FQGNSA. The V gene lost 6 bases and the J gene lost 1 base, with 12 bases spanning the gap. CDR3 nucleotides: TGTGCCAGCAGTCTCATGACTGTTAACTATGGCTACACCTTC. Translating it yields CASSLMTVNYGYTF. Supplemented by reference TRBV7-2 and TRBJ1-2, the full variable domain reads GAGVSQSPSNKVTEKGKDVELRCDPISGHTALYWYRQSLGQGLEFLIYFQGNSAPDKSGLPSDRFSAERTGGSVSTLTIQRTQQEDSAVYLCASSLMTVNYGYTFGSGTRLTVV.

This clone occurred once. The rearrangement links TRBV7-9 to TRBJ2-3; D might be TRBD2 (6 bases). Looked up from germline, CDR1 is SEHNR and CDR2 is FQNEAQ (reference sequence). Trimming cost V 6 bases and J 6 bases, with 10 bases left between them. The CDR3 length is 12 residues. The CDR3 protein is CASRWGVDTQYF. In DNA, the CDR3 is TGTGCCAGCAGATGGGGGGTGGATACGCAGTATTTT.

The gene calls are TRBV5-4 and TRBJ1-1; weak D call: TRBD1 (6 bases). CDR1 is SGHNT and CDR2 is YYREEE in the germline V gene (reference sequence). The CDR3 consists of 15 residues. V was shortened by 0 bases and J by 2 bases, with 11 bases between the two germline ends. The CDR3 coding sequence is TGTGCCAGCAGCTTGGGACAGGCAAGTAACACTGAAGCTTTCTTT. Encoded protein: CASSLGQASNTEAFF. The full variable domain, its missing parts supplied by reference TRBV5-4 and TRBJ1-1, is ETGVTQSPTHLIKTRGQQVTLRCSSQSGHNTVSWYQQALGQGPQFIFQYYREEENGRGNFPPRFSGLQFPNYSSELNVNALELDDSALYLCASSLGQASNTEAFFGQGTRLTVV.

The chain couples TRBV3-1 (or the pseudogene TRBV3-2) to TRBJ2-2, with 11 bases lining up with TRBD1. The length of the CDR3 is 16 residues. J was trimmed by 6 bases and V by 5 bases; bases with no gene match: 8. The germline V gene encodes CDR1 LGHDT and CDR2 YNNKEL (reference sequence). The CDR3 region has the DNA TGTGCCAGCAGCAGTTGGGACAGGGGGAGGGCCGGGGAGCTGTTTTTT. As protein: CASSSWDRGRAGELFF.

The V call is TRBV14, the J call TRBJ1-2, with 7 bases that match TRBD1. J lost 6 bases, V lost 4 bases, and 8 bases had no gene match. This CDR3 region has 14 residues. Germline CDR1 reads SGHDN; CDR2 reads FVKESK. The CDR3 DNA sequence: TGTGCCAGCAGCCGGCACCGGGACAGCCATGGCTACACCTTC. Translating it yields CASSRHRDSHGYTF.

V usage is TRBV28 and J usage is TRBJ2-1; 8 nucleotides align to TRBD2. CDR1 and CDR2 (germline): MDHEN, SYDVKM. The CDR3 consists of 15 residues. The V and J ends lost 3 bases and 7 bases, in that order; junction bases with no gene match: 8. Here the CDR3 reads CASSFFREGGNEQFF. The CDR3 bases are TGTGCCAGCAGTTTCTTCCGGGAGGGCGGGAATGAGCAGTTCTTC.

V gene TRBV7-3 combines with J gene TRBJ1-3; D is uncertain. Trimming removed 1 base at V and 4 bases at J, with 8 bases between. The CDR3 length is 14 residues. CDR1 and CDR2 from the germline V gene are SGHTA and FQGTGA. CDR3 in amino acids: CASSLSGGGNTIYF. The CDR3 DNA sequence: TGTGCCAGCAGCTTAAGTGGCGGCGGAAACACCATATATTTT.

The rearrangement uses TRBV30 and TRBJ1-5; no firm D call. The CDR3 consists of 14 residues. The V end lost 0 bases, the J end lost 3 bases, and 9 bases lay between the germline ends. Germline loops: CDR1 GTSNPN, CDR2 SVGIG (reference sequence). The CDR3: CAWSVAGLNQPQHF. The DNA for the CDR3 is TGTGCCTGGAGTGTAGCAGGACTCAATCAGCCCCAGCATTTT.

The rearrangement links TRBV11-3 to TRBJ2-1; weak D call: TRBD2 (5 bases). CDR1 SGHNT and CDR2 YENEEA come from the germline V gene. The CDR3 covers 15 residues. V was pared by 1 base and J by 4 bases, with 11 bases between. CDR3 loop: CASSLGETLYNEQFF. CDR3 nucleotide sequence: TGTGCCAGCAGCTTAGGGGAGACACTGTACAATGAGCAGTTCTTC.